This TCR beta chain originates from a study of T cell responses to AZD1222 COVID-19 vaccine (dated by TCRdb to about 2021). Study-wide context: A total of 230 to 250 trial participants underwent TCR sequencing, of whom about 210 had received two doses of AZD1222 and roughly 26 had received two doses of the MenACWY control vaccine. Trial participants were enrolled by age into subgroups of 18-55, 56-69 and 70-plus years, and about 150, 27 and 61 TCR-sequenced participants, respectively, were included in these subgroups.

Cut back by 5 bases and 1 base, the V and J ends lie 8 bases apart. Spanning cysteine to phenylalanine, the CDR3 consists of 13 amino acids. The entry retains the CDR3 DNA only, 39 bases that are in frame from base 1. The germline V gene specifies WSHSY as CDR1 and SAAADI as CDR2. General findings and caveats noted by the study authors: After two AZD1222 doses, spike-specific TCR breadth and depth were significantly higher than at day 0 and than in MenACWY recipients. Conclusions about previously exposed vaccinees were limited because only six AZD1222 recipients were SARS-CoV-2 seropositive at baseline. Reportedly, close to half of the unique spike-specific TCRs recognized epitopes lying outside the regions that are mutated in the B.1.351 and B.1.1.7 variants. Participants were mostly white British and included more females than males, and it was suggested by the authors that clonal diversity may have been underestimated. The vaccine-associated CD4 TCRs covered the entire spike protein, and the dominant responses fell in regions 160-218 and 743-854. Because no day 14 peak-response samples were available, the repertoires could be characterized only after the peak T cell response. The 56-69-year group was small, and its depth increase did not reach significance, likely because of low power.

On this clone: The antigen this receptor binds is unknown. No base qualities exist here, and no much larger clone lies one base off it.

Per the publication, the time point label means: about 28 days (+/-7) after the second vaccine dose. Because spike-specific TCR depth and breadth did not differ between the two schedules, AZD1222 recipients who got a second dose at roughly 4 weeks were pooled with those who got a second dose at roughly 12 weeks. Samples from vaccinated people were obtained from the UK trials COV001 and COV002, which included a single-blind randomized controlled phase 2/3 trial of AZD1222 (ChAdOx1 nCoV-19) in healthy adults. For TCRbeta chain sequencing, PBMC samples from trial participants were taken at day 0 and at day 28 after the second dose. The CDR3 regions of human TCRbeta chains were analyzed by immunosequencing. In the original analysis: TCRs in the repertoires were compared against a reference library of SARS-CoV-2-specific TCRs that had been generated with the MIRA antigen-specificity platform. Breadth was defined as the fraction of unique TCRs that were SARS-CoV-2-associated, and depth was defined as the fraction of total T cells that were SARS-CoV-2-associated. Using the MIRA data, every spike-specific TCR was mapped to the spike region that the TCR reacted to and assigned to either a CD4 or a CD8 class. Log10-transformed breadth and depth values were compared by one-way ANOVA with Sidak's multiple comparisons tests. Entries here come from immuneACCESS through TCRdb and include only in-frame sequences with V and J called. Some clones fail to appear in such tables; in the studies checked, an unresolved V gene covers under half of the shortfall, and the cause of the remainder is unknown. The D gene and trimming were derived from the DNA, and the V and J assignments and clone size from that table. The sample contains about 180,000 clones, 85% to 90% of them found a single time. Roughly 27% of the sample comes from the top ten.

The receptor's source is an adult who received the AZD1222 COVID-19 vaccine. The sequence joins TRBV10-2 to TRBJ2-5; confidence is insufficient to name the D gene. The material sequenced was peripheral blood, taken 28 days after the second AZD1222 dose. The CDR3 region: CASSPPPQETQYF. The DNA sequence is as follows: TGCGCCAGCAGTCCCCCGCCCCAAGAGACCCAGTACTTC.